Only one count was recorded for the clone carrying this T cell receptor beta chain. These data come from a study of blood T cell repertoires in COVID-19. Across the study: PBMCs, B-cell-depleted T cells, or T cells were the source of the cDNA or gDNA that made up the material.

V shed 3 bases, J shed 4 bases, and the junction held 9 bases outside the gene matches. CDR3 length equals 16 residues. Germline V gene lookup returns CDR1 SGDLS and CDR2 YYNGEE. In the original processing: By means of reference gene primer amplification, nucleated cell counts were estimated. Method: immunoSEQ multiplex PCR; TCRdb's copy keeps in-frame clones and lacks some. The DNA was the basis for D and trimming; V, J and clone size are from that table. The table records approximately 75,000 clones, 70% to 90% of them present only once. The receptor was isolated from a man aged 50-60 years with acute or convalescent COVID-19. The chain uses TRBV9 and TRBJ2-3; 9 bases are shared with TRBD2. The source material was peripheral blood. The CDR3 coding sequence is TGTGCCAGCAGCGCCGATAGCGGGGGACCCGCAGATACGCAGTATTTT. It codes for CASSADSGGPADTQYF.